This TCR beta chain derives from a study of shared clonotypes between healthy human individuals. The input for sorted-subset replicate PCRs was about 200 ng DNA, around 30,000 T cell genomes. Clones were sequenced by immunoSEQ multiplex PCR, and TCRdb holds only the in-frame ones, with some missing. Here the sample spans 2,500,000 or so clones, 90% to 95% being singletons. None of the donors, who were healthy HIV-negative adults, had recently had acute infections or vaccinations. V lost 3 bases, J lost 6 bases, and 19 bases lay in between. The CDR3 consists of 15 residues. Germline V lookup: CDR1 SGHRS, CDR2 YFSETQ. Concerning this clone itself: The antigen is unknown.

Findings and limits, study-wide: With few donors, the genetic and exposure-history diversity represented was limited.

The receptor was derived from a young man in good health. The specimen was naive CD4+ T cells sorted from blood. Noted subset: CD45RA+ positively selected. V is TRBV5-1 and J is TRBJ2-7; D might be TRBD1 or TRBD2, each matching 5 bases. This chain's CDR3 is CASSWESGDLGEQYF. DNA of the CDR3: TGCGCCAGCAGCTGGGAAAGTGGGGACCTTGGCGAGCAGTACTTC.